Reported below is one T cell receptor (beta chain). This entry is derived from a study of control samples from healthy donors and cancer patients. Germline CDR1 reads LGHNA; CDR2 reads YSLEER. With 1 base removed from V and 4 bases from J, the gap between germline ends came to 8 bases. The CDR3 covers 13 residues. Assay: immunoSEQ multiplex PCR; the TCRdb copy retains only in-frame clones and omits some. The sample lists about 170,000 clones, 91% seen once, with about 1.4% in the top ten. Material: blood. The TCR sequence derives from a woman aged 30 to 39 in good health. The chain joins TRBV4-3 to TRBJ2-7; perhaps D is TRBD1 or TRBD2 (5 bases each). This CDR3 reads CASSQGDGYEQYF. For the CDR3, the DNA is TGCGCCAGCAGCCAAGGGGACGGGTACGAGCAGTACTTC.